This TCR beta chain was retrieved from a study of OX40 agonist ivuxolimab in advanced cancers. Libraries were prepared by immunoSEQ multiplex PCR; TCRdb keeps only in-frame clonotypes and omits some of them. The sample shows over 20,000 clones, about 73% of them seen only once. V lost 5 bases and J lost 5; bases outside the gene matches: 9. Germline CDR1 and CDR2: SEHNR and FQNEAQ (reference sequence). This CDR3 comprises 14 residues. The V and J genes are TRBV7-9 and TRBJ2-7, with 7 bases identical to TRBD1. The clonotype originates from an adult with an advanced solid tumor such as melanoma, head and neck, liver or kidney cancer. The sequences come from CD4+ or CD8+ T cells sorted from blood, collected in a trial of the OX40 agonist ivuxolimab. This CDR3 reads CASSPSGGFDEQYF. CDR3 bases: TGTGCCAGCAGCCCCTCAGGGGGTTTCGACGAGCAGTACTTC.